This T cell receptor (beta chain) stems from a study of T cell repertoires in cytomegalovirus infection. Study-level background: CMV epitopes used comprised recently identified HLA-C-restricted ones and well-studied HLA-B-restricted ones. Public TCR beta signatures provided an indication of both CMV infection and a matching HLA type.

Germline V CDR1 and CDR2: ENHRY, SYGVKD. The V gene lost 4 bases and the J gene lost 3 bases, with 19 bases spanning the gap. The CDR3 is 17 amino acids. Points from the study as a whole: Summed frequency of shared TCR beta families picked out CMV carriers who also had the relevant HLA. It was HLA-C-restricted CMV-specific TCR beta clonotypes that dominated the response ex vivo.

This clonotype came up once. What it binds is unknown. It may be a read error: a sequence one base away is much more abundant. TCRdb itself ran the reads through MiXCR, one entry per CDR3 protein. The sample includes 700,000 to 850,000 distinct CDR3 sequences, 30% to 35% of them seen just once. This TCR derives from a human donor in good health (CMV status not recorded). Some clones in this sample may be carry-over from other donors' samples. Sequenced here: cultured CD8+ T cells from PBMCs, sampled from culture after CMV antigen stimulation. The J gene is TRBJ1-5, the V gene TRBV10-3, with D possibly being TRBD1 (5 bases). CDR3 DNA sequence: TGTGCCATCAGTGGGGGTAGAAAAGGGGACTTCAATCAGCCCCAGCATTTT. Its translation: CAISGGRKGDFNQPQHF.